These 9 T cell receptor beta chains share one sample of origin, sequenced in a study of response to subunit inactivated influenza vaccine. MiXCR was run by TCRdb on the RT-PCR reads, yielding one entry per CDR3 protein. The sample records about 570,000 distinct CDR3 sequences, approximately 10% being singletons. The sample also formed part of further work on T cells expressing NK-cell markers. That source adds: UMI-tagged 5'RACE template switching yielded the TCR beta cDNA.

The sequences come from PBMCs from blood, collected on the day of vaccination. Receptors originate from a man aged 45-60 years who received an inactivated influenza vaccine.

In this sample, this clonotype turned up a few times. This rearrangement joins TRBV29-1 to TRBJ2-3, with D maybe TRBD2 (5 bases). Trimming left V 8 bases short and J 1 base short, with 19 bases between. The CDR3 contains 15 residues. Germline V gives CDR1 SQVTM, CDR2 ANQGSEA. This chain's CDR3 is CSLIGRGSGTDTQYF. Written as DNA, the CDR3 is TGCAGCCTAATTGGCCGGGGAAGCGGCACAGATACGCAGTATTTT.

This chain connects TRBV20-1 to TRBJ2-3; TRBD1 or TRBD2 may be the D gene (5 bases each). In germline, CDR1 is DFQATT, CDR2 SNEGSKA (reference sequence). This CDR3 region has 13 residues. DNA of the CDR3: TGCACCGGAGCAGAGGGGAGCACAGATACGCAGTATTTT. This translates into CTGAEGSTDTQYF.

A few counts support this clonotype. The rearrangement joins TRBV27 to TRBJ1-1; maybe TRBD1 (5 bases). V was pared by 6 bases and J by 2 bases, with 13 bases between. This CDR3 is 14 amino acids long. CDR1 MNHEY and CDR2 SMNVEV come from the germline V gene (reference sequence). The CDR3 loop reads CASRWDVSNTEAFF. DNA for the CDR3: TGTGCCAGCAGATGGGACGTCTCAAACACTGAAGCTTTCTTT.

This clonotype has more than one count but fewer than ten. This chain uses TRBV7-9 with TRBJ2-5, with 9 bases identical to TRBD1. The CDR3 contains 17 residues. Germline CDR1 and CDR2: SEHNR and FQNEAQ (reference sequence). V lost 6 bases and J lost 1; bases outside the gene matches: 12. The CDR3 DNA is TGTGCCAGCAGTTTGGGACAGGGCAACCCTGGCCAAGAGACCCAGTACTTC. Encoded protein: CASSLGQGNPGQETQYF. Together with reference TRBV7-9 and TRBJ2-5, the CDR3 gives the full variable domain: DTGVSQNPRHKITKRGQNVTFRCDPISEHNRLYWYRQTLGQGPEFLTYFQNEAQLEKSRLLSDRFSAERPKGSFSTLEIQRTEQGDSAMYLCASSLGQGNPGQETQYFGPGTRLLVL.

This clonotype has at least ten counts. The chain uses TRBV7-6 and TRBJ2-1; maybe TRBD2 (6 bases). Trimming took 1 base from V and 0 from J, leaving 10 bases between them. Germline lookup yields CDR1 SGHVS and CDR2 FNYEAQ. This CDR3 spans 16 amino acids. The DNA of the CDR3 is TGTGCCAGCAGCTTAGGTTGGGACTCCTCCTACAATGAGCAGTTCTTC. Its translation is CASSLGWDSSYNEQFF.

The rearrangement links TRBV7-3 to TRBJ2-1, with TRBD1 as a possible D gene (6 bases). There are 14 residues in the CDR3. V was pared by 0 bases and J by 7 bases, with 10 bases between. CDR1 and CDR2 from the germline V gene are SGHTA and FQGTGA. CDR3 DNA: TGTGCCAGCAGCTTAACCTACAGGGAGAATGAGCAGTTCTTC. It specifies CASSLTYRENEQFF.

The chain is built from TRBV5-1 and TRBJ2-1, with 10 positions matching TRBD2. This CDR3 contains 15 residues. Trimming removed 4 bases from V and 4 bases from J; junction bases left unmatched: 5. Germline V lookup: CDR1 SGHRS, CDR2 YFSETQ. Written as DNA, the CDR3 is TGCGCCAGCAGCGGATTAGCGGGGGGTTACAATGAGCAGTTCTTC. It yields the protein CASSGLAGGYNEQFF.

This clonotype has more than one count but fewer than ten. DNA of the CDR3: TGTGCCAGTAGTATAGCAGGACAGGCGTGGGGCTACACCTTC. It codes for CASSIAGQAWGYTF. V usage is TRBV19 and J usage is TRBJ1-2; 7 positions match TRBD1. V dropped 1 base and J dropped 8; count of bases not matched to a gene: 7. Germline V CDR1 and CDR2: LNHDA, SQIVND (reference sequence). CDR3 length: 14 residues.

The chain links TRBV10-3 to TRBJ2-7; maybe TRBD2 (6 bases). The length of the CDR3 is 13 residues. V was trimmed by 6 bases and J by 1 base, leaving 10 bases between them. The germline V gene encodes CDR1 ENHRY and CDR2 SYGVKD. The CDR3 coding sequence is TGTGCCATCAGGGGGACTGGGTCCTACGAGCAGTACTTC. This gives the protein CAIRGTGSYEQYF.